This is a list of T cell receptor beta chains from one sample in a study of blood T cell repertoires in COVID-19. TCRdb keeps only in-frame clones here, not all; method: immunoSEQ multiplex PCR. The data hold under 350,000 clones, with around 85% observed a single time. The sequenced material came from peripheral blood. Receptors were obtained from a woman in her 70s with acute or convalescent COVID-19. The CDR3 runs from the conserved cysteine through the conserved F or W.

CASSFPKGDTGELFF	TRBV5-1	TRBJ2-2
CASSEGRGGSYEQYF	TRBV6-1	TRBJ2-7
CASSYQDWNEQFF	TRBV2	TRBJ2-1
CASSFGKDRGFNTEAFF	TRBV5-4	TRBJ1-1
CASLGSGGYTF	TRBV3-1/TRBV3-2	TRBJ1-2
CASSYEAGKDTQYF	TRBV6-5	TRBJ2-3
CASILSTSRETQYF	TRBV7-8	TRBJ2-5
CASKGLAGEGETQYF	TRBV28	TRBJ2-5
CASSEARLDRGAREQYF	TRBV6-1	TRBJ2-7
CAGDRAGGDGYTF	TRBV6-5	TRBJ1-2
CASSPSSDINSGNTIYF	TRBV18	TRBJ1-3
CASSWGTGTSPLHF	TRBV5-6	TRBJ1-6
CAISDSSETQYF	TRBV10-3	TRBJ2-5
CASRERGGIYEQYF	TRBV2	TRBJ2-7
CASSRAGDTYYGYTF	TRBV19	TRBJ1-2
CASSIAVYSNQPQHF	TRBV19	TRBJ1-5
CASQPQVAGYTF	TRBV30	TRBJ1-2
CASSLTSGGAGEQFF	TRBV7-3	TRBJ2-1
CASGPRANTGELFF	TRBV2	TRBJ2-2
CATSLSLVGKDTQYF	TRBV15	TRBJ2-3
CASSPKQLYGYTF	TRBV18	TRBJ1-2
CASSRGTGEGYGYTF	TRBV21-1	TRBJ1-2
CASSLAGRGRETQYF	TRBV5-6	TRBJ2-5
CASTDEADTQYF	TRBV6-5	TRBJ2-3